These 15 T cell receptor beta chains originate from one sample sequenced in a study of blood T cell repertoires in COVID-19. Generated by immunoSEQ multiplex PCR, the TCRdb table keeps only in-frame clones and is missing some. Of under 150,000 clones in the sample, approximately 82% were seen once. Sequencing was done on a sample of peripheral blood. These TCRs come from a man between 65 and 79 years old with active or convalescent COVID-19.

V and J are TRBV5-5 and TRBJ1-3; possible D gene TRBD1, 5 bases. The CDR3 extends over 15 amino acids. Trimming cost V 1 base and J 4 bases, with 12 bases left between them. CDR1 SGHKS and CDR2 YYEKEE come from the germline V gene (reference sequence). The CDR3 nucleotides are TGTGCCAGCAGCTTGACAGGAGATAAGGGAAACACCATATATTTT. Amino acid sequence: CASSLTGDKGNTIYF.

The chain recombines TRBV4-2 with TRBJ1-6; 7 bases line up with TRBD1. V shed 2 bases and J 0 bases; nucleotides not matched to a gene: 1. This CDR3 is built from 16 residues. The germline gives CDR1 LGHNA, CDR2 YNFKEQ. CDR3 protein: CASSQRTGSYNSPLHF. The CDR3 region has the DNA TGTGCCAGCAGCCAACGGACAGGCTCCTATAATTCACCCCTCCACTTT.

This clone has just one count. Germline and junction disagree at one end, which may indicate a read error. The J gene is TRBJ1-1, the V gene TRBV9; D gene uncertain. Looked up from germline, CDR1 is SGDLS and CDR2 is YYNGEE. This CDR3 spans 15 amino acids. Here the CDR3 reads CASSVGVATYTEAFF. The CDR3 DNA follows: TGTGCCAGCAGCGTCGGGGTGGCGACCTACACGGAAGCTTTCTTT.

The rearrangement links TRBV4-3 to TRBJ2-1; 8 bases are shared with TRBD1. Looked up from germline, CDR1 is LGHNA and CDR2 is YSLEER. The CDR3 spans 15 residues. The junction had 13 bases not matched to a gene; V was cut back by 11 bases and J by 4 bases. The DNA for the CDR3 is TGCGCCGGCCGACAGGGGAACTCCACATACAATGAGCAGTTCTTC. It is translated as CAGRQGNSTYNEQFF.

V and J are TRBV11-2 and TRBJ2-3, with D unclear. Germline V CDR1 and CDR2: SGHAT, FQNNGV. Trimming took 5 bases from V and 4 from J, leaving 10 bases between them. The CDR3 has 13 residues. CDR3 sequence: CASSIDLADTQYF. Written as DNA, the CDR3 is TGTGCCAGCAGCATTGACTTGGCAGATACGCAGTATTTT.

V and J are TRBV10-1 and TRBJ1-1; no firm D call. This CDR3 has 14 amino acids. V was shortened by 0 bases and J by 6 bases, with 11 bases between the two germline ends. CDR1 is WNHNN and CDR2 is SYGVQD in the germline V gene (reference sequence). The DNA for the CDR3 is TGCGCCAGCAGTGAGTCCGTCAGGCCCCCTGAAGCTTTCTTT. Amino acids: CASSESVRPPEAFF.

The V gene is TRBV7-2, the J gene TRBJ2-1; TRBD2 matches at 8 bases. Looked up from germline, CDR1 is SGHTA and CDR2 is FQGNSA. Trimming took 3 bases from V and 6 from J; bases not matched to a gene: 7. CDR3 length: 15 amino acids. The CDR3 DNA reads TGTGCCAGCAGCTTGACCCTAGCGGGTACCAATGAGCAGTTCTTC. The encoded protein is CASSLTLAGTNEQFF.

This clone has a single count. The chain joins TRBV5-6 to TRBJ2-7, with D possibly being TRBD1 (5 bases). V shed 1 base and J shed 5 bases, with 10 bases lying between them. Germline V lookup: CDR1 SGHDT, CDR2 YYEEEE. CDR3 length: 13 amino acids. The CDR3 DNA sequence: TGTGCCAGCAGCTTGAGGGGTATCAACGAGCAGTACTTC. Amino acid sequence: CASSLRGINEQYF.

CDR3 nucleotide sequence: TGTGCCAGCAGCACAGGGGGCACTGAAGCTTTCTTT. It translates to CASSTGGTEAFF. The rearrangement uses TRBV28 and TRBJ1-1; 8 nucleotides line up with TRBD1. Germline-derived CDR1 and CDR2 are MDHEN and SYDVKM. The CDR3 has 12 residues. The trim removed 6 bases at V and 4 bases at J, leaving 1 base unmatched.

The chain links TRBV29-1 to TRBJ2-7, with 10 bases matching TRBD1. V shed 6 bases, J shed 2 bases, and the junction held 4 bases outside the gene matches. Germline-derived CDR1 and CDR2 are SQVTM and ANQGSEA. The CDR3 has 13 residues. This CDR3 is CSVAGTGAYEQYF. The CDR3 region has the DNA TGCAGCGTAGCTGGGACAGGGGCCTACGAGCAGTACTTC.

The gene calls are TRBV5-1 and TRBJ2-7; 10 bases align to TRBD2. There are 16 residues in the CDR3. V shed 4 bases, J shed 0 bases, and the junction held 7 bases outside the gene matches. CDR1 SGHRS and CDR2 YFSETQ come from the germline V gene. The CDR3 DNA follows: TGCGCCAGCAGCCCCCTCATAGCGGGAGGCTCCTACGAGCAGTACTTC. Translated: CASSPLIAGGSYEQYF.

This clone was recorded a few times. The rearrangement uses TRBV28 and TRBJ2-1; 9 nucleotides align to TRBD1. Looked up from germline, CDR1 is MDHEN and CDR2 is SYDVKM. Trimming at V came to 8 bases and at J to 4 bases, leaving 6 bases not matched to a gene. The CDR3 spans 14 residues. The CDR3 spells CASLRGTGYNEQFF. The DNA of the CDR3 is TGTGCCAGCCTAAGAGGGACAGGGTACAATGAGCAGTTCTTC.

In its sample, this clone was seen a few times. A read error may account for a junction end that differs from germline. This chain uses TRBV19 with TRBJ1-2, with D unresolved. The CDR3 has 10 residues. Germline values: CDR1 LNHDA, CDR2 SQIVND (reference sequence). In DNA, the CDR3 is TGTGCCAGTATTGATGGGAGAGGGCACTTC. It codes for CASIDGRGHF.

The chain links TRBV7-8 to TRBJ1-3; D may be TRBD1 (5 bases). The CDR3 spans 13 residues. CDR1 and CDR2 (germline): SGHVS, FQNEAQ. V was pared by 9 bases and J by 8 bases, with 17 bases between. The CDR3 loop reads CASRIGASDTIYF. The CDR3 DNA reads TGTGCCAGTAGGATTGGGGCCTCGGACACCATATATTTT. Based on the CDR3 plus reference TRBV7-8 and TRBJ1-3, the full variable domain is GAGVSQSPRYKVAKRGQDVALRCDPISGHVSLFWYQQALGQGPEFLTYFQNEAQLDKSGLPSDRFFAERPEGSVSTLKIQRTQQEDSAVYLCASRIGASDTIYFGEGSWLTVV.

This rearrangement joins TRBV9 to TRBJ2-3, with 11 bases that match TRBD2. Germline V gene sequence: CDR1 SGDLS, CDR2 YYNGEE. This CDR3 has 17 amino acids. Trimming at V came to 3 bases and at J to 4 bases, leaving 10 bases not matched to a gene. The CDR3 reads CASSANRLAGLADTQYF. DNA for the CDR3: TGTGCCAGCAGCGCTAACCGACTAGCGGGGCTGGCAGATACGCAGTATTTT.